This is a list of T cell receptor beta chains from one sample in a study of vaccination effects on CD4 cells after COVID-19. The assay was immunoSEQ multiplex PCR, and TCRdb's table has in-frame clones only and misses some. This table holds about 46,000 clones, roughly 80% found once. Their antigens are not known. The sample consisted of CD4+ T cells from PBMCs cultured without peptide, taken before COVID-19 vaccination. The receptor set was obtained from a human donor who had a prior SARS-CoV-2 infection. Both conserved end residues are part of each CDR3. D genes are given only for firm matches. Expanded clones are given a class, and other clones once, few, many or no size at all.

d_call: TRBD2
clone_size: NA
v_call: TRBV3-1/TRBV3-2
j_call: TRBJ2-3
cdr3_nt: TGTGCCAGCAGCCAAGTTGCGGGGGGGCCGGTCGGCACAGATACGCAGTATTTT
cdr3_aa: CASSQVAGGPVGTDTQYF

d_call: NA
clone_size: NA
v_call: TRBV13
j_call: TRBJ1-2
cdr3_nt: TGTGCCAGCAGCTTAGGGCGGCCTCTCACGGGCTACACCTTC
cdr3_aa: CASSLGRPLTGYTF

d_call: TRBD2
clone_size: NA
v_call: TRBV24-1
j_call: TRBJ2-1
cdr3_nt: TGTGCCACCAGTGACCCGGGACTAGCGGACAATGAGCAGTTCTTC
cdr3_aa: CATSDPGLADNEQFF

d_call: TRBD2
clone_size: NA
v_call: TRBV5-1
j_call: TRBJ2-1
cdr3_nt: TGCGCCAGCAGCGCGGGACTAGCCCGCTCCTACAATGAGCAGTTCTTC
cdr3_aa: CASSAGLARSYNEQFF

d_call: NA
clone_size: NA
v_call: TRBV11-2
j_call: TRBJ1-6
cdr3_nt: TGTGCCAGCAGCCCGGCCGGGCCCCGTCTCCACTTT
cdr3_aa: CASSPAGPRLHF

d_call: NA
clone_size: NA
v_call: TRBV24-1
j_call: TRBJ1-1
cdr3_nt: TGTGCCACCAGTGATTCAGGGACTGAAGCTTTCTTT
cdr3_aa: CATSDSGTEAFF

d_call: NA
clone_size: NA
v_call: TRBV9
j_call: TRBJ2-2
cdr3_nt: TGTGCCAGCAGCGTAGCGGGCTGGGCTGGCACCGGGGAGCTGTTTTTT
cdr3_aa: CASSVAGWAGTGELFF

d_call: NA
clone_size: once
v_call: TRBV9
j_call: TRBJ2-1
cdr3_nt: TGTGCCAGCAGCGTACTTAGCGGTACCTACAATGAGCAGTTCTTC
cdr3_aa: CASSVLSGTYNEQFF

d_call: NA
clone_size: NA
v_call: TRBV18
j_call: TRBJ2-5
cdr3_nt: TGTGCCAGCTCCGTACTGTCGGGGGAGACCCAGTACTTC
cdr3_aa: CASSVLSGETQYF

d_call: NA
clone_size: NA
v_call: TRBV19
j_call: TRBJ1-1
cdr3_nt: TGTGCCAGTAGTATAGATCATGGGAACACTGAAGCTTTCTTT
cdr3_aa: CASSIDHGNTEAFF

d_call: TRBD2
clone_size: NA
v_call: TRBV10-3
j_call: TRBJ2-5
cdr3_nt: TGTGCCATCAGTGAGTCGACGGCGGGAGGGGCCCCCCAACGAGAGACCCAGTACTTC
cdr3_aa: CAISESTAGGAPQRETQYF

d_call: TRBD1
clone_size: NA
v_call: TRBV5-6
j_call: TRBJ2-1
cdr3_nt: TGTGCCAGCAGCCCGGGGACAGGGGACAATGAGCAGTTCTTC
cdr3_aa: CASSPGTGDNEQFF

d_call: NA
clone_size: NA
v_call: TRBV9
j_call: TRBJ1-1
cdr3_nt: TGTGCCAGCAGCGTGGTAGATAACGGGGAAGCTTTCTTT
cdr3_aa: CASSVVDNGEAFF

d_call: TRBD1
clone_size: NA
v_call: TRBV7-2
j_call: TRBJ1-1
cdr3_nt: TGTGCCAGCAGCTTCCAGGGGGCGAAGGACACTGAAGCTTTCTTT
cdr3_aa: CASSFQGAKDTEAFF

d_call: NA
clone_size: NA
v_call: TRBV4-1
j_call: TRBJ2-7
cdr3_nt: TGCGCCAGCAGCCAGTTCAGCCCTCCCCCCTACGAGCAGTACTTC
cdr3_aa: CASSQFSPPPYEQYF

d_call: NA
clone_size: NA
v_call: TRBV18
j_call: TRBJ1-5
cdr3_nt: TGTGCCAGCTCACCTAGACAGGATCGGACGCAGCCCCAGCATTTT
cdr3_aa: CASSPRQDRTQPQHF

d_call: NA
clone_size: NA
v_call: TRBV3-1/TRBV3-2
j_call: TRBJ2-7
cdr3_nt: TGTGCCAGCAGCCAAGAGGGGCGGGAGCAGTACTTC
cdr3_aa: CASSQEGREQYF

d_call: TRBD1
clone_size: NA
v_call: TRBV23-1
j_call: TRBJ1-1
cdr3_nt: TGCGCCAGCAGTCAATCGTGGGACAGGGGGCCGAACACTGAAGCTTTCTTT
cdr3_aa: CASSQSWDRGPNTEAFF

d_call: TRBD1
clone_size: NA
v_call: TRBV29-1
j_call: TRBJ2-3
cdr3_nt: TGCAGCGTCCGGGGACAGCTAGTAGATCCAGATACGCAGTATTTT
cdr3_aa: CSVRGQLVDPDTQYF

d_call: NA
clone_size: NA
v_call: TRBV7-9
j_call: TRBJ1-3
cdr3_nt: TGTGCCAGCAGTGTGGACTCTGGAAACACCATATATTTT
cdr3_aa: CASSVDSGNTIYF

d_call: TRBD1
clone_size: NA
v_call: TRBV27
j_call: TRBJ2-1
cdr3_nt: TGTGCCAGCGGTCAATCAGGGGGCGGTGAGCAGTTCTTC
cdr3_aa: CASGQSGGGEQFF

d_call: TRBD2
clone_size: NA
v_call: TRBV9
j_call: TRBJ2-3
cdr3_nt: TGTGCCAGCAGCGACTTAGCGGGGGAGGGAGATACGCAGTATTTT
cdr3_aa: CASSDLAGEGDTQYF

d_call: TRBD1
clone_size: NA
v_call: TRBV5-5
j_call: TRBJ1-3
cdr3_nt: TGTGCCAGCAGCCCGACAGGGCTCTCTGGAAACACCATATATTTT
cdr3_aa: CASSPTGLSGNTIYF

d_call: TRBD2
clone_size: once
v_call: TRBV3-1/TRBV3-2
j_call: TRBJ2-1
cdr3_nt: TGTGCCAGCAGCCCCGAACTAGCGGGAGAAATAGATGAGCAGTTCTTC
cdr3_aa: CASSPELAGEIDEQFF

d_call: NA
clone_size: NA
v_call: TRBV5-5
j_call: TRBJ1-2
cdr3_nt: TGTGCCAGCAGCTTGGATCCCAGGGCATATGGCTACACCTTC
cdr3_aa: CASSLDPRAYGYTF

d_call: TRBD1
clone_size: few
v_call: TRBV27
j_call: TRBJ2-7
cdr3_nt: TGTGCCAGCAGTGCAGGGGACAGACTATACGAGCAGTACTTC
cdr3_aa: CASSAGDRLYEQYF

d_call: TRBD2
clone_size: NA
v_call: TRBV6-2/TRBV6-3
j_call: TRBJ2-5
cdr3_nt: TGTGCCAGCAGTCAGAATAGACTAGCGGGAGAGACCCAGTACTTC
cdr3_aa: CASSQNRLAGETQYF

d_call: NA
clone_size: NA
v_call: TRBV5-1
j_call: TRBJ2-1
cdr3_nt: TGCGCCAGCAGCTTGGATAGCGGAGGCTCCTACAATGAGCAGTTCTTC
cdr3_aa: CASSLDSGGSYNEQFF

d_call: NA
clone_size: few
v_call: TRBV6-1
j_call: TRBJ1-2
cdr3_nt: TGTGCCAGCAGTGAAGTTGGCTACACCTTC
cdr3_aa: CASSEVGYTF

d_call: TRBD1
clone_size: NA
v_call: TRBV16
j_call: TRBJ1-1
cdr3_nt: TGTGCCAGCAGCCTGGACAGGGCGAACACTGAAGCTTTCTTT
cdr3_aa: CASSLDRANTEAFF

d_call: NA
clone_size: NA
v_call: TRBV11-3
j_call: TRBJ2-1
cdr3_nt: TGTGCCAGCAGCCCCGTGGTGAGACAGCAGTTCTTC
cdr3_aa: CASSPVVRQQFF

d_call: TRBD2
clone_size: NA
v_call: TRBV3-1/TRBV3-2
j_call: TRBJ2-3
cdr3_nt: TGTGCCAGCGCAGGTAGCGGGAGGGACACAGATACGCAGTATTTT
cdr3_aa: CASAGSGRDTDTQYF

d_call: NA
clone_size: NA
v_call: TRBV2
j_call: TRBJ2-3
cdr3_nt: TGTGCCAGCAAGGTTGGGACGCAGTATTTT
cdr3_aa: CASKVGTQYF

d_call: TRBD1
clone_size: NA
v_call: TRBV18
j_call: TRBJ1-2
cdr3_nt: TGTGCCAGCTCACCACCGGGACAGGCCATAACCTATGGCTACACCTTC
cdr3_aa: CASSPPGQAITYGYTF

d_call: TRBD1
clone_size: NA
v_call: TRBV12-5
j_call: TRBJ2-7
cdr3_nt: TGTGCTAGTGGAACAGGGGGCGCCTACGAGCAGTACTTC
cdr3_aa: CASGTGGAYEQYF

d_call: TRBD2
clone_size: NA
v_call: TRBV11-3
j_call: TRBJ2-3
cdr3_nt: TGTGCCAGCAGCTCCTCTTTCCTTAGCGGGAGTGCAGATACGCAGTATTTT
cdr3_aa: CASSSSFLSGSADTQYF

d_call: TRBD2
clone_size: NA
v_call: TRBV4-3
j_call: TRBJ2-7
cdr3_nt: TGCGCCAGCAGCCCCACTAGCGGGAGTAGCTACGAGCAGTACTTC
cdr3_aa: CASSPTSGSSYEQYF

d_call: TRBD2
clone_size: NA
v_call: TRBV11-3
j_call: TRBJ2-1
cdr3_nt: TGTGCCAGCAGCTCCCCGGCGGGGAGCGGGACTCCGAAACCGTTCTTC
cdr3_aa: CASSSPAGSGTPKPFF

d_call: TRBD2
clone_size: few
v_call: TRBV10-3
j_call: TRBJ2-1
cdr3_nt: TGTGCCTCTGTAGCGGGAGTCCCCTACAATGAGCAGTTCTTC
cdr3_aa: CASVAGVPYNEQFF

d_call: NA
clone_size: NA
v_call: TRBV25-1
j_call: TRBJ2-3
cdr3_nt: TGTGCCAGCAGTCACAGGGATCCAGATACGCAGTATTTT
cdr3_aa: CASSHRDPDTQYF

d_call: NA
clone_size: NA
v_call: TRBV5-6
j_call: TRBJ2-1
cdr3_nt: TGTGCCAGCAGCTTGGGGGGCAGATCCTACAATGAGCAGTTCTTC
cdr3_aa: CASSLGGRSYNEQFF

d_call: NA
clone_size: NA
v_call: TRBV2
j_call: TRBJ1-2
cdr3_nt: TGTGCCAGCAGTGACAGGGGTAGGGGCTATGGCTACACCTTC
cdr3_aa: CASSDRGRGYGYTF

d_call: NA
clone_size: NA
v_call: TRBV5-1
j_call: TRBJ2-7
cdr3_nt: TGCGCCAGCAGCTTCATGGGGAGCTCCTACGAGCAGTACTTC
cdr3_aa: CASSFMGSSYEQYF

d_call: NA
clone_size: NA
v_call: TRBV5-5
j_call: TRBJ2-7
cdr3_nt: TGTGCCAGCAGCCTCGGGGGACGTGTGTCCTACGAGCAGTACTTC
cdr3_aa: CASSLGGRVSYEQYF

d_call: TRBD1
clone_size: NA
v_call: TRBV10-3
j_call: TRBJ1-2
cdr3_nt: TGTGCCATCGGACAGGGAACTGGCGGCTACACCTTC
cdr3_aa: CAIGQGTGGYTF

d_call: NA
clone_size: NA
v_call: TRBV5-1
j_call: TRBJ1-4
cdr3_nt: TGCGCCAGCCAAGTTGCAACTAATGAAAAACTGTTTTTT
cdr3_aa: CASQVATNEKLFF

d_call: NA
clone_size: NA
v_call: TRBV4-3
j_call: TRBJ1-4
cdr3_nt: TGCGCCAGCAGCCAAGCACCCTCGACAAGACAGCGCAAAAATGAAAAACTGTTTTTT
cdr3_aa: CASSQAPSTRQRKNEKLFF

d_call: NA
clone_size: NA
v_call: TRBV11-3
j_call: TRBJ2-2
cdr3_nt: TGTGCCAGCAGCTTGGGGGGCCCTGACACCGGGGAGCTGTTTTTT
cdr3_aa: CASSLGGPDTGELFF

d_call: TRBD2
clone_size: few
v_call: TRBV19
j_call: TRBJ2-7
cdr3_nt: TGTGCCAGTAGTAAACAGCGGGGTTACTACGAGCAGTACTTC
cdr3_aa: CASSKQRGYYEQYF

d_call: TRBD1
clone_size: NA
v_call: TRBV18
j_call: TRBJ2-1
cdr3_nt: TGTGCCAGCTCACCCGGGACAGGGGGGGATGAGCAGTTCTTC
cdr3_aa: CASSPGTGGDEQFF

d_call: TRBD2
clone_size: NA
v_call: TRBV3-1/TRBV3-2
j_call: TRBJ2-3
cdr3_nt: TGTGCCAGCAGCCCCAGACTAGCGGGGGCCGCCGGCACAGATACGCAGTATTTT
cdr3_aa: CASSPRLAGAAGTDTQYF

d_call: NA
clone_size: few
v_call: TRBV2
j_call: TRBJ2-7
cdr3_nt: TGTGCCAGCAGTGTTATGGGGACGTCCTACGAGCAGTACTTC
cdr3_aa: CASSVMGTSYEQYF